The 18 T cell receptor beta chains in this list originate from one sample, sequenced in a study of cytomegalovirus exposure and HLA in healthy donors. This PCR relied on a set of 60 Vbeta primers and 13 Jbeta primers. Repertoires were generated with immunoSEQ multiplex PCR, while TCRdb's copy carries only in-frame clones and drops some. The profile shows about 130,000 clones, 85% to 90% of them singletons. The sequencing input was PBMCs. Every receptor here comes from a woman aged 30 to 39 in good health and CMV-seropositive.

The rearrangement uses TRBV28 and TRBJ1-1, with 7 bases matching TRBD1. This CDR3 contains 14 residues. Trimming cost V 7 bases and J 3 bases; bases outside gene matches: 8. CDR1 is MDHEN, CDR2 SYDVKM, per germline. The CDR3 spells CASMEGRGDTEAFF. DNA for the CDR3: TGTGCCAGCATGGAAGGCAGGGGGGACACTGAAGCTTTCTTT.

The chain employs TRBV11-3 and TRBJ2-1, with 8 bases identical to TRBD2. Germline V CDR1 and CDR2: SGHNT, YENEEA. The trim removed 5 bases at V and 3 bases at J, leaving 0 bases unmatched. This CDR3 has 13 residues. The CDR3 is CASSTSGYNEQFF. CDR3 bases: TGTGCCAGCAGCACTAGCGGCTACAATGAGCAGTTCTTC.

The chain combines TRBV11-1 with TRBJ2-7; 9 bases match TRBD2. The CDR3 has 14 amino acids. The trim removed 5 bases at V and 5 bases at J, leaving 7 bases unmatched. The germline CDR1 and CDR2 sequences are SGHAT and FQDESV (reference sequence). For the CDR3, the DNA is TGTGCCAGCAGCCCCCATAGCGGGAGCGACGAGCAGTACTTC. Residues: CASSPHSGSDEQYF.

V is TRBV15 and J is TRBJ2-5; 7 positions match TRBD2. J was trimmed by 7 bases and V by 3 bases; bases with no gene match: 17. CDR1 LNHNV and CDR2 YYDKDF come from the germline V gene (reference sequence). The CDR3 runs 17 residues. CDR3 in DNA: TGTGCCACCAGCAGTCCACAAGCGCCTACGCCGGGGGGGACCCAGTACTTC. Its protein is CATSSPQAPTPGGTQYF. The full variable domain, with the rest looked up from reference TRBV15 and TRBJ2-5, is DAMVIQNPRYQVTQFGKPVTLSCSQTLNHNVMYWYQQKSSQAPKLLFHYYDKDFNNEADTPDNFQSRRPNTSFCFLDIRSPGLGDTAMYLCATSSPQAPTPGGTQYFGPGTRLLVL.

This chain connects TRBV2 to TRBJ2-7, with D perhaps TRBD2 (6 bases). Trimming stripped 9 bases from V and 4 bases from J, with 13 bases between. CDR3 length: 12 amino acids. The germline gives CDR1 SNHLY, CDR2 FYNNEI. CDR3 sequence: CASSGRYYEQYF. The CDR3, as DNA: TGTGCCAGTTCCGGGAGATATTACGAGCAGTACTTC.

The chain links TRBV4-2 to TRBJ1-2; D gene unclear. CDR1 and CDR2 from the germline V gene are LGHNA and YNFKEQ. Trimming took 0 bases from V and 5 from J, leaving 16 bases between them. This CDR3 has 16 residues. This CDR3 reads CASSQDGGNPYYGYTF. CDR3 nucleotide sequence: TGTGCCAGCAGCCAAGATGGCGGGAATCCCTATTATGGCTACACCTTC.

The gene calls are TRBV6-1 and TRBJ2-7; TRBD1 is a possible D gene (6 bases). The V end was cut by 6 bases, the J end by 3 bases, with 12 bases between. Looked up from germline, CDR1 is MNHNS and CDR2 is SASEGT. The CDR3 is 13 residues long. CDR3 DNA sequence: TGTGCCAGCAGCGGGACACCGAACTACGAGCAGTACTTC. Encoded protein: CASSGTPNYEQYF.

The chain joins TRBV5-5 to TRBJ1-2; TRBD1 matches at 9 bases. The V gene end was trimmed by 4 bases and the J gene end by 3 bases; junction bases not matched to a gene: 7. CDR3 length equals 15 residues. Germline CDR1 and CDR2: SGHKS and YYEKEE (reference sequence). The CDR3 region is CASSIRQGEYYGYTF. The CDR3 DNA reads TGTGCCAGCAGCATCCGACAGGGGGAGTACTATGGCTACACCTTC. The full variable domain, with the rest looked up from reference TRBV5-5 and TRBJ1-2, is DAGVTQSPTHLIKTRGQQVTLRCSPISGHKSVSWYQQVLGQGPQFIFQYYEKEERGRGNFPDRFSARQFPNYSSELNVNALLLGDSALYLCASSIRQGEYYGYTFGSGTRLTVV.

V gene TRBV7-6 combines with J gene TRBJ2-5; 10 bases agree with TRBD2. Germline assignment: CDR1 SGHVS and CDR2 FNYEAQ. With 5 bases clipped from V and 4 bases from J, the junction kept 4 bases outside the gene matches. The CDR3 runs 14 residues. The CDR3 nucleotides read TGTGCCAGCAGCCCTCGGACTAGCGGAGAGACCCAGTACTTC. This translates into CASSPRTSGETQYF. Drawing the rest from reference TRBV7-6 and TRBJ2-5, the complete variable domain is GAGVSQSPRYKVTKRGQDVALRCDPISGHVSLYWYRQALGQGPEFLTYFNYEAQQDKSGLPNDRFSAERPEGSISTLTIQRTEQRDSAMYRCASSPRTSGETQYFGPGTRLLVL.

The V call is TRBV7-9, the J call TRBJ1-1; 7 nucleotides line up with TRBD1. The CDR3 totals 16 residues. V lost 6 bases and J lost 4; bases outside the gene matches: 14. Germline V lookup: CDR1 SEHNR, CDR2 FQNEAQ (reference sequence). As DNA, the CDR3 is TGTGCCAGCAGTGAGGGGGCTTACGGGCGGCCCACTGAAGCTTTCTTT. As protein: CASSEGAYGRPTEAFF.

The CDR3 protein is CASKPPGQGASGANVLTF. CDR3 nucleotides: TGTGCCAGCAAACCCCCGGGACAGGGGGCGTCTGGGGCCAACGTCCTGACTTTC. V usage is TRBV28 and J usage is TRBJ2-6; TRBD1 matches at 12 bases. The CDR3 is made up of 18 amino acids. The germline V gene encodes CDR1 MDHEN and CDR2 SYDVKM. V gave up 7 bases and J gave up 1 base; unmatched junction bases: 8.

The V and J genes are TRBV6-5 and TRBJ2-5, with D possibly being TRBD2 (7 bases). Trimming left V 6 bases short and J 5 bases short, with 19 bases between. Germline values: CDR1 MNHEY, CDR2 SVGAGI. This CDR3 region has 15 residues. This CDR3 is CASSWLGGTSETQYF. The DNA of the CDR3 is TGTGCCAGCAGCTGGTTGGGGGGGACAAGCGAGACCCAGTACTTC.

The rearrangement joins TRBV2 to TRBJ1-4; 7 nucleotides agree with TRBD1. Trimming cost V 7 bases and J 5 bases; bases outside gene matches: 7. The CDR3 is 14 residues long. Germline V gene lookup returns CDR1 SNHLY and CDR2 FYNNEI. The CDR3 DNA is TGTGCCAGCAATATGGGACAGTTGAATGAAAAACTGTTTTTT. Translation gives CASNMGQLNEKLFF.

V gene TRBV28 combines with J gene TRBJ2-5; 9 bases fit TRBD2. V lost 7 bases and J lost 0; bases outside the gene matches: 18. The CDR3 consists of 19 residues. Germline lookup yields CDR1 MDHEN and CDR2 SYDVKM. CDR3 region: CASTFWGTSGPEYQETQYF. Here the CDR3 DNA reads TGTGCCAGCACCTTTTGGGGCACTAGCGGGCCGGAGTACCAAGAGACCCAGTACTTC.

The CDR3: CASSSLYPGNTIYF. The CDR3 DNA sequence: TGTGCCAGCAGCTCTCTCTACCCAGGAAACACCATATATTTT. V gene TRBV7-9 combines with J gene TRBJ1-3; D is ambiguous. Germline CDR1 is SEHNR and CDR2 is FQNEAQ (reference sequence). The CDR3 consists of 14 residues. V was clipped by 4 bases and J by 4 bases, with 11 bases between them.

The gene calls are TRBV27 and TRBJ2-1, with 10 bases identical to TRBD2. Germline CDR1 is MNHEY and CDR2 is SMNVEV (reference sequence). The CDR3 has 18 amino acids. V lost 2 bases, J lost 0 bases, and 7 bases stayed unmatched. As DNA, the CDR3 is TGTGCCAGCAGTTTAAGGGCTAGCGGGGGTAGCTCCTACAATGAGCAGTTCTTC. This sequence encodes CASSLRASGGSSYNEQFF.

The sample holds a few counts of this clone. J is TRBJ1-6 and V is TRBV2; D might be TRBD1 (6 bases). V dropped 6 bases and J dropped 4 bases, with 16 bases sitting between them. The CDR3 spans 16 residues. Germline CDR1 and CDR2: SNHLY and FYNNEI. The CDR3 DNA sequence: TGTGCCAGCAGCCAGGACAGCCGGGGTTATAATTCACCCCTCCACTTT. As protein: CASSQDSRGYNSPLHF.

The V gene is TRBV10-1, the J gene TRBJ2-1, with D maybe TRBD2 (6 bases). The V gene lost 7 bases and the J gene lost 0 bases, with 19 bases spanning the gap. The CDR3 length is 17 residues. Germline V gene sequence: CDR1 WNHNN, CDR2 SYGVQD (reference sequence). Here the CDR3 reads CASTHRRDPRSYNEQFF. In DNA form, the CDR3 reads TGCGCCAGCACCCATCGGAGGGACCCCCGCTCCTACAATGAGCAGTTCTTC.